A selection of T cell receptor beta chains follows, all from one sample in a study of sequential checkpoint blockade in melanoma. Some clones are missing from TCRdb's copy, which holds only in-frame ones; the method was immunoSEQ multiplex PCR. Of 2,500 to 3,500 clones listed, under 60% are singletons. The sample consisted of CD8+ T cells sorted from blood (inferred from file names), taken from a patient given nivolumab and ipilimumab in sequence. These receptors all come from a human donor with melanoma. CDR3s include the opening cysteine and the closing phenylalanine or tryptophan. D genes are given only for firm matches. Clone size is stated in some rows and not others, as once, few, many or a class when expanded.

J gene | V gene | D gene | clone size | CDR3 DNA | CDR3 protein
TRBJ1-5 | TRBV27 | NA | NA | TGTGCCAGCAGTTTTCTAGGACAGCAAGATCAGCCCCAGCATTTT | CASSFLGQQDQPQHF
TRBJ1-4 | TRBV9 | TRBD1 | NA | TGTGCCAGCAGCGCAGGGGGAAATGAAAAACTGTTTTTT | CASSAGGNEKLFF
TRBJ1-2 | TRBV6-5 | TRBD1 | NA | TGTGCCAGCAAGCCGGGACAGGGAGCCTATGGCTACACCTTC | CASKPGQGAYGYTF
TRBJ2-1 | TRBV2 | TRBD2 | few | TGTGCCAGCAGTGGTAGGGCTAGCGGGGGGGGCGGCTCGGATGAGCAGTTCTTC | CASSGRASGGGGSDEQFF
TRBJ2-7 | TRBV4-1 | NA | NA | TGCGCCAGCAGCCAAGAGCGTCGCGGGTCCTACGAGCAGTACTTC | CASSQERRGSYEQYF
TRBJ2-1 | TRBV4-3 | TRBD1 | large | TGCGCCAGCAGCCACACCGGGACAGGGTATGAGCAGTTCTTC | CASSHTGTGYEQFF
TRBJ1-6 | TRBV2 | NA | NA | TGTGCCAGCAGTGATGGCCAGACAAATTCACCCCTCCACTTT | CASSDGQTNSPLHF
TRBJ2-7 | TRBV6-5 | TRBD1 | NA | TGTGCCAGCAGTTGGGGACAGGGGTACGAGCAGTACTTC | CASSWGQGYEQYF
TRBJ2-4 | TRBV11-3 | TRBD2 | NA | TGTGCCAGCAGCGGTCCGCGGGAGGGTTACATTCAGTACTTC | CASSGPREGYIQYF
TRBJ2-5 | TRBV10-2 | NA | few | TGCGCCAGCAGTGAGTCGGGCTACCAAGAGACCCAGTACTTC | CASSESGYQETQYF
TRBJ1-1 | TRBV19 | NA | few | TGTGCCAGTAGTATAGGCCCGGACAACATCGAGACTGAAGCTTTCTTT | CASSIGPDNIETEAFF
TRBJ2-7 | TRBV13 | NA | NA | TGTGCCAGCAGCCATCACCGGGACTCTAATTACGAGCAGTACTTC | CASSHHRDSNYEQYF
TRBJ2-2 | TRBV4-2 | TRBD2 | NA | TGTGCCAGCAGCGGACTAGCGGGAGGGCCATCCGGGGAGCTGTTTTTT | CASSGLAGGPSGELFF
TRBJ2-1 | TRBV7-9 | TRBD2 | once | TGTGCCAGCAGCTTAATGGGGGGGTCCTACAATGAGCAGTTCTTC | CASSLMGGSYNEQFF
TRBJ2-1 | TRBV2 | TRBD2 | NA | TGTGCCAGCTCGCGTAGCGGGAGTAGTGATGAGCAGTTCTTC | CASSRSGSSDEQFF
TRBJ2-1 | TRBV6-5 | NA | NA | TGTGCCAGCAGTTACATGAGACACCAGAATGAGCAGTTCTTC | CASSYMRHQNEQFF
TRBJ2-7 | TRBV9 | NA | medium-sized | TGTGCCAGCAGCGTAGAGGGCAGGGAAGTCGACGAGCAGTACTTC | CASSVEGREVDEQYF
TRBJ2-1 | TRBV10-3 | NA | NA | TGTGCCATCAGCGACTCACAGGGAGCCGTTTACAATGAGCAGTTCTTC | CAISDSQGAVYNEQFF
TRBJ2-2 | TRBV7-3 | TRBD1 | NA | TGTGCCAGCAGCTTAACCCCCGAACAGGGGGCGAACACCGGGGAGCTGTTTTTT | CASSLTPEQGANTGELFF
TRBJ2-5 | TRBV5-4 | TRBD2 | NA | TGTGCCAGCAGCTTCCATCAGACTAGCGGGGCGCCTTACCAAGAGACCCAGTACTTC | CASSFHQTSGAPYQETQYF
TRBJ1-5 | TRBV27 | TRBD1 | few | TGTGCCAGCAGCATTCCCCGGGACAGGGGTCTTCTGAGCAATCAGCCCCAGCATTTT | CASSIPRDRGLLSNQPQHF
TRBJ2-7 | TRBV7-2 | NA | few | TGTGCCAGCAGCCCCCTACTACTAGCCTACGAGCAGTACTTC | CASSPLLLAYEQYF
TRBJ2-7 | TRBV27 | NA | NA | TGTGCCAGCAGTTTATCCCCTTCAGGATTGTACGAGCAGTACTTC | CASSLSPSGLYEQYF
TRBJ2-5 | TRBV7-2 | NA | NA | TGTGCCAGCAGGGGGGGGCGGGGGTCCCAAGAGACCCAGTACTTC | CASRGGRGSQETQYF
TRBJ1-1 | TRBV6-1 | TRBD1 | NA | TGTGCCAGCAGTGAACAGAAGGGGGCCGGGAACACTGAAGCTTTCTTT | CASSEQKGAGNTEAFF
TRBJ1-2 | TRBV27 | NA | NA | TGTGCCAGCAGTTCAGCAGGACAGCACTATGGCTACACCTTC | CASSSAGQHYGYTF
TRBJ2-1 | TRBV7-9 | NA | NA | TGTGCCAGCAGCTTATTTGAGGGAGGATGGATCTCTGAGCAGTTCTTC | CASSLFEGGWISEQFF
TRBJ1-1 | TRBV7-8 | NA | few | TGTGCCAGCAGCTCCCCTCCTGGAGAGAACACTGAAGCTTTCTTT | CASSSPPGENTEAFF
TRBJ2-7 | TRBV7-6 | TRBD2 | NA | TGTGCCAGCAAGGGACTAGCGGAGAGCGATCAGTACTTC | CASKGLAESDQYF
TRBJ2-7 | TRBV13 | TRBD1 | NA | TGTGCCAGCAGCGGACCGGGACAGGGGGCGGGTTACGAGCAGTACTTC | CASSGPGQGAGYEQYF
TRBJ2-1 | TRBV27 | TRBD1 | NA | TGTGCCAGCAGTTTAAATCCCCACGGGACAGGGATCCTTGAGCAGTTCTTC | CASSLNPHGTGILEQFF
TRBJ2-5 | TRBV30 | NA | few | TGTGCCTGGAGTGGAATGGGGGGAGTAGGAGAGACCCAGTACTTC | CAWSGMGGVGETQYF